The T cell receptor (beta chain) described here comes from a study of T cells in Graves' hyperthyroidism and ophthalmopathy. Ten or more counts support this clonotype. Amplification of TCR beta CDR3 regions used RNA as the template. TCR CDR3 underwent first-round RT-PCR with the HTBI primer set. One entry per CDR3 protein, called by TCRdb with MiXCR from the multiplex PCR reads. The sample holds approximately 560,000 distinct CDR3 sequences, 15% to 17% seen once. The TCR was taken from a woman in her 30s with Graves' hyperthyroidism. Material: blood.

The CDR3 reads CASSLEPARDEQFF. For the CDR3, the DNA is TGTGCCAGCAGCTTAGAACCCGCCCGGGATGAGCAGTTCTTC. This rearrangement joins TRBV11-2 to TRBJ2-1; D gene uncertain. This CDR3 is built from 14 residues. Deletions cut 0 bases from V and 8 bases from J, with 11 bases between. In germline, CDR1 is SGHAT, CDR2 FQNNGV.